The source of this T cell receptor beta chain is a study of naive and memory T cell subsets. The V and J ends lost 7 bases and 9 bases, in that order; junction bases with no gene match: 1. The CDR3 runs to 12 residues. The germline V gene encodes CDR1 KGHDR and CDR2 SFDVKD. The beta constant-region primer was an equimolar mix of two oligonucleotides covering TRBC1 and TRBC2. TCRdb called the UMI-ligation and nested PCR reads again in MiXCR, with one record for every CDR3 protein. Found here are about 85,000 distinct CDR3 sequences, around 13% of them singletons; the top ten hold roughly 0.84%. The sample was central memory CD4+ T cells from blood. The chain has TRBV24-1 and TRBJ2-1; 11 bases agree with TRBD2. The sequence came from a human donor in good health. CDR3 bases: TGTGCCACCAGCGGGACTAGCGGTGAGCAGTTCTTC. Its protein product is CATSGTSGEQFF.